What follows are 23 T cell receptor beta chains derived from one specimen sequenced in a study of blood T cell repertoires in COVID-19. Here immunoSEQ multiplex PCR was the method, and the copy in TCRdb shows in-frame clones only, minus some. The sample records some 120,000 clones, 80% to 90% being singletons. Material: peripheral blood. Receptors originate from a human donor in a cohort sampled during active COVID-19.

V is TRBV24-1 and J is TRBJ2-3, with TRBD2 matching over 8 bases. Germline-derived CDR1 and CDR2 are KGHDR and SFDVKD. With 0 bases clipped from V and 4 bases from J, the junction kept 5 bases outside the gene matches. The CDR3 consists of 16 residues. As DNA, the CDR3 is TGTGCCACCAGTGATTTGTTCCGGGAGGGGGCAGATACGCAGTATTTT. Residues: CATSDLFREGADTQYF.

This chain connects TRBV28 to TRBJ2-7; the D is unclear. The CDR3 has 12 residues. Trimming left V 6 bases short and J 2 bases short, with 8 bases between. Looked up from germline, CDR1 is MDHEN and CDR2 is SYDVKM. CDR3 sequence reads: CASSMTTYEQYF. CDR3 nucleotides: TGTGCCAGCAGCATGACAACCTACGAGCAGTACTTC.

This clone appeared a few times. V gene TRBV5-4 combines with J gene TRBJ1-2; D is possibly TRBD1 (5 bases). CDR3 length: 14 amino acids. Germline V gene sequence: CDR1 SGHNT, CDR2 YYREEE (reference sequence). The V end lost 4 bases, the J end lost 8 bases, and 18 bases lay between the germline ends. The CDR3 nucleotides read TGTGCCAGCAGCAGCCTCCGGGACTTCGGGGGCTACACCTTC. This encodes CASSSLRDFGGYTF. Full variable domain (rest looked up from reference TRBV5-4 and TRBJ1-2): ETGVTQSPTHLIKTRGQQVTLRCSSQSGHNTVSWYQQALGQGPQFIFQYYREEENGRGNFPPRFSGLQFPNYSSELNVNALELDDSALYLCASSSLRDFGGYTFGSGTRLTVV.

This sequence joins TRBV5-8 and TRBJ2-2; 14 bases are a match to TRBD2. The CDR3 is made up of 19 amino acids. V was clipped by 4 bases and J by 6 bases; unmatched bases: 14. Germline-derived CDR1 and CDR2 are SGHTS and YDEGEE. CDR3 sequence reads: CASSTRTGTSGSISGELFF. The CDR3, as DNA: TGTGCCAGCAGCACAAGAACCGGGACTAGCGGGAGTATTTCCGGGGAGCTGTTTTTT.

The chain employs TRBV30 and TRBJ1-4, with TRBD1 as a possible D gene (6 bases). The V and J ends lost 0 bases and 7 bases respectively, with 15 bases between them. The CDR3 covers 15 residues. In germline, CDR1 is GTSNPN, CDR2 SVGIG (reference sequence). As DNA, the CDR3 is TGTGCCTGGAGTGTGGGGGCAGGGGTTGGTGAAAAACTGTTTTTT. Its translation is CAWSVGAGVGEKLFF.

The CDR3 spells CASSPKFRPGEDGYTF. The DNA for the CDR3 is TGTGCCAGCAGCCCTAAGTTTAGGCCAGGGGAAGATGGCTACACCTTC. This sequence joins TRBV7-2 and TRBJ1-2; perhaps TRBD1 as D (6 bases). Between the trimmed V and J ends, which lost 5 bases and 6 bases, there was a span of 22 bases. Germline V CDR1 and CDR2: SGHTA, FQGNSA. This CDR3 spans 16 amino acids.

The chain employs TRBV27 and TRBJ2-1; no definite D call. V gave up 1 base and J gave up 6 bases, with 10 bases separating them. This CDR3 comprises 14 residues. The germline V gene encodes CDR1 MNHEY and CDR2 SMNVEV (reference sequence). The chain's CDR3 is CASSLFERLNEQFF. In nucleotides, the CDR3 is TGTGCCAGCAGTTTATTTGAGCGTCTCAATGAGCAGTTCTTC.

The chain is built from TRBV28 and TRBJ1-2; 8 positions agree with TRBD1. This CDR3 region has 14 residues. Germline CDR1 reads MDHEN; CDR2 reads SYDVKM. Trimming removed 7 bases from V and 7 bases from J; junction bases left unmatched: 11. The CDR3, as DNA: TGTGCCAGCAAATCAACCGGGACAGGTCGTGGCTACACCTTC. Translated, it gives CASKSTGTGRGYTF.

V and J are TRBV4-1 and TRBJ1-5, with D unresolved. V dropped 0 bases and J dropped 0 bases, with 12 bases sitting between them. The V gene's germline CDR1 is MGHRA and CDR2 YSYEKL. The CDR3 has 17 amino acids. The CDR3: CASSQDPSQNSNQPQHF. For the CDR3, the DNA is TGCGCCAGCAGCCAAGATCCATCACAGAATAGCAATCAGCCCCAGCATTTT.

The CDR3 here is CASSTPGSGEAFF. CDR3 sequence (DNA): TGTGCCAGTTCTACCCCGGGATCCGGAGAAGCTTTCTTT. The rearrangement uses TRBV6-5 and TRBJ1-1; no reliable D call. The ends were cut back, 9 bases at V and 8 bases at J, with 19 bases in the middle. Looked up from germline, CDR1 is MNHEY and CDR2 is SVGAGI. This CDR3 is built from 13 residues.

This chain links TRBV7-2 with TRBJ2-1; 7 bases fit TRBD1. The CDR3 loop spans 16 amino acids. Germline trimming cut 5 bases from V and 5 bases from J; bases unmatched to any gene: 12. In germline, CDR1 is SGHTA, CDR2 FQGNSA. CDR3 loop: CASSPILGQLNNEQFF. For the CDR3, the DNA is TGTGCCAGCAGCCCTATTCTGGGACAGCTTAACAATGAGCAGTTCTTC.

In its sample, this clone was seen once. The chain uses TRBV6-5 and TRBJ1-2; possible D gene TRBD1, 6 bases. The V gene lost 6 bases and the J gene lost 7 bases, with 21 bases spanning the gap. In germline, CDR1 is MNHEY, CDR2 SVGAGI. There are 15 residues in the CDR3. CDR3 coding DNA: TGTGCCAGCAGCGATTCCTGGGGGGGCAGAACTGGCTACACCTTC. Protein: CASSDSWGGRTGYTF.

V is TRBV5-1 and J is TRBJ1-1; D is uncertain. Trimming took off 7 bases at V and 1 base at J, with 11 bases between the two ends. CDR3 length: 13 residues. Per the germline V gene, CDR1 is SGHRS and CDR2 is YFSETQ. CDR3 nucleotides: TGCGCCAGCCTGGAGGGATCGAACACTGAAGCTTTCTTT. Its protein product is CASLEGSNTEAFF.

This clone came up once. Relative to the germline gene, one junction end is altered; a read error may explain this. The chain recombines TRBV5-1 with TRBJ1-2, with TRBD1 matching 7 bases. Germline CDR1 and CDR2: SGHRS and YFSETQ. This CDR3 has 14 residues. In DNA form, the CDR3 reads TGCGCCAGCAGCTCACTAGACAGGGAGCAGGGCTACATCTTC. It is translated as CASSSLDREQGYIF.

The chain's CDR3 is CASSPSRERYEQYF. Here the CDR3 DNA reads TGCGCCAGCAGCCCGAGCAGGGAAAGGTACGAGCAGTACTTC. This chain joins TRBV4-3 and TRBJ2-7, with D tentatively TRBD1 (5 bases). Germline values: CDR1 LGHNA, CDR2 YSLEER. The CDR3 is 14 amino acids. V was shortened by 4 bases and J by 4 bases, with 14 bases between the two germline ends.

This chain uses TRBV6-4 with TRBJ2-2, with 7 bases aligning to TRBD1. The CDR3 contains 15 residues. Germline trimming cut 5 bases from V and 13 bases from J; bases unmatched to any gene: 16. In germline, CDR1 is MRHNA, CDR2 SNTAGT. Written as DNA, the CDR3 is TGTGCCAGCAGTAAAACCGGGACAGTTTCATCCGGGCTGTTTTTT. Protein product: CASSKTGTVSSGLFF.

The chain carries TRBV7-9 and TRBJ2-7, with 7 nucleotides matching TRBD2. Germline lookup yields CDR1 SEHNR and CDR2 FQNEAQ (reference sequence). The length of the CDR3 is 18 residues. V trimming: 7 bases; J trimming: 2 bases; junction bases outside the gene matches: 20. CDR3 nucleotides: TGTGCCAGCACCCAAACAGGTCTCGCGGGAGACGATACCTACGAGCAGTACTTC. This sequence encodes CASTQTGLAGDDTYEQYF. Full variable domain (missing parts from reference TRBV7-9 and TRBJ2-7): DTGVSQNPRHKITKRGQNVTFRCDPISEHNRLYWYRQTLGQGPEFLTYFQNEAQLEKSRLLSDRFSAERPKGSFSTLEIQRTEQGDSAMYLCASTQTGLAGDDTYEQYFGPGTRLTVT.

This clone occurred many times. CDR3 bases: TGTGCCAGCAGGGACAGGGGGTTAAGCTCTGGGGCCAACGTCCTGACTTTC. Protein: CASRDRGLSSGANVLTF. The chain uses TRBV2 and TRBJ2-6; 10 nucleotides align to TRBD1. This CDR3 has 17 residues. The V segment lost 6 bases and the J segment 0 bases; nucleotides outside the gene matches: 5. Germline V gene data show CDR1 as SNHLY and CDR2 as FYNNEI.

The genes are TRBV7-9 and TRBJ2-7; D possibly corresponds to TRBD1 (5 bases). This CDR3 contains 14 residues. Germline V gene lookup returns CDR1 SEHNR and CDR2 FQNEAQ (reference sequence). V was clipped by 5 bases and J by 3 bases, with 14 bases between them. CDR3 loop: CASSALETDYEQYF. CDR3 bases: TGTGCCAGCAGCGCCTTAGAGACAGACTACGAGCAGTACTTC.

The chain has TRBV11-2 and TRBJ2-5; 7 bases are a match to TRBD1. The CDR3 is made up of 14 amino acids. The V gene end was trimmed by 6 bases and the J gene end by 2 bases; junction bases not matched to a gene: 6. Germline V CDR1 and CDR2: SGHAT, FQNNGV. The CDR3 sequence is CASRRTGRQETQYF. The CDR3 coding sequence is TGTGCCAGCAGACGGACAGGAAGGCAAGAGACCCAGTACTTC.

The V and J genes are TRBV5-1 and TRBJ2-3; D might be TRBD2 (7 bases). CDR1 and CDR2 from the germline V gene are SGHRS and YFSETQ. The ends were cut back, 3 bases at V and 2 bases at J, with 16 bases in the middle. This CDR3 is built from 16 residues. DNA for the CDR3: TGCGCCAGCAGCTGGGCGGGGGCTAGCGCCACAGATACGCAGTATTTT. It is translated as CASSWAGASATDTQYF.

CDR3 amino acids: CASSSRDRGANYGYTF. The CDR3 DNA reads as TGTGCCAGCAGCTCCCGGGACAGGGGGGCGAACTATGGCTACACCTTC. The chain employs TRBV7-9 and TRBJ1-2, with 11 bases matching TRBD1. CDR3 length equals 16 residues. The V segment lost 4 bases and the J segment 2 bases; nucleotides outside the gene matches: 6. Germline CDR1 is SEHNR and CDR2 is FQNEAQ (reference sequence).

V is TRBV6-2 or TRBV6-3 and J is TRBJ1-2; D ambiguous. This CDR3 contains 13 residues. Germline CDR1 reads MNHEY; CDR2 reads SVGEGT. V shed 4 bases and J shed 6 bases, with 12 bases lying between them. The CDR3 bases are TGTGCCAGCAGTTCAATTGACTTGGATGGCTACACCTTC. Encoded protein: CASSSIDLDGYTF.